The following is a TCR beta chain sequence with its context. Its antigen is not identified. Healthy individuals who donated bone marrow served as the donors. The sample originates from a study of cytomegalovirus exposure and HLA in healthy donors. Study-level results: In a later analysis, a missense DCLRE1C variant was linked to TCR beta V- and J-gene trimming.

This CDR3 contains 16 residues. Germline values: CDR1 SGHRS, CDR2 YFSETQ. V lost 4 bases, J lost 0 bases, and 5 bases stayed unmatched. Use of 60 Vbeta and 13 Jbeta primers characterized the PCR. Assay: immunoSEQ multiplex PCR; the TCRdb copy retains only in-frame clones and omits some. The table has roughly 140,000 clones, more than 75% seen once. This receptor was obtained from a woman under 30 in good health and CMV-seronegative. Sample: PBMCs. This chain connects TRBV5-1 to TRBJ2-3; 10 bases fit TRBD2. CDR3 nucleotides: TGCGCCAGCAGCCCCGGACTAGCGGAAAGCACAGATACGCAGTATTTT. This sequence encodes CASSPGLAESTDTQYF.